This T cell receptor beta chain was retrieved from a study of blood T cells in healthy people across ages. Alongside a J-beta primer mix, a sample-barcoded 5' primer served in a second PCR lasting about 6 to 11 cycles. TCRdb reprocessed the 5' RACE reads via MiXCR and lists one record per CDR3 protein. Among some 1.5 million distinct CDR3 sequences listed, 28% were seen once. In this sample, this clonotype turned up many times. The people who gave samples were healthy Caucasians from Russia, aged roughly 6 to 100. Total RNA was extracted at no less than 6 micrograms per sample. The V gene's germline CDR1 is SQVTM and CDR2 ANQGSEA. V dropped 6 bases and J dropped 3 bases, with 12 bases sitting between them. This CDR3 has 12 residues.

This TCR derives from a woman in her 30s in good health. The sequenced sample consisted of blood. The rearrangement links TRBV29-1 to TRBJ2-7; no definite D call. CDR3 loop: CSVQRGRYEQYF. The CDR3 DNA reads as TGCAGCGTCCAGAGAGGACGCTACGAGCAGTACTTC.